This TCR beta chain was observed in a study of T cells in Graves' hyperthyroidism and ophthalmopathy. Study-level points and caveats: Most thyroid clonotypes expanded above 0.001 appeared in blood too. A 13 V-J signature model discriminated ophthalmopathy versus stable hyperthyroidism.

This clonotype turned up a few times. Its specificity is not known. Template material for amplifying TCR beta CDR3 regions consisted of RNA transcripts. In the first-round RT-PCR of the TCR CDR3, the HTBI primer set was used. TCRdb redid the calling of the multiplex PCR reads with MiXCR, one entry per CDR3 protein. The repertoire holds hundreds of thousands of distinct CDR3 sequences, with around 39% as singletons. The CDR3 is 15 amino acids. The germline gives CDR1 SNHLY, CDR2 FYNNEI. V lost 6 bases and J lost 0, with 11 bases in between. Each diagnosis drew on symptoms, thyroxine, TRAb, thyroid ultrasound and orbital computed tomography findings.

The sequenced sample was blood. This chain uses TRBV2 with TRBJ1-4; D is possibly TRBD1 (5 bases). This receptor was identified in a man between 18 and 35 years old with Graves' hyperthyroidism. The CDR3 DNA is TGTGCCAGCAGGGAAACAGGTGCAACTAATGAAAAACTGTTTTTT. The encoded protein is CASRETGATNEKLFF.